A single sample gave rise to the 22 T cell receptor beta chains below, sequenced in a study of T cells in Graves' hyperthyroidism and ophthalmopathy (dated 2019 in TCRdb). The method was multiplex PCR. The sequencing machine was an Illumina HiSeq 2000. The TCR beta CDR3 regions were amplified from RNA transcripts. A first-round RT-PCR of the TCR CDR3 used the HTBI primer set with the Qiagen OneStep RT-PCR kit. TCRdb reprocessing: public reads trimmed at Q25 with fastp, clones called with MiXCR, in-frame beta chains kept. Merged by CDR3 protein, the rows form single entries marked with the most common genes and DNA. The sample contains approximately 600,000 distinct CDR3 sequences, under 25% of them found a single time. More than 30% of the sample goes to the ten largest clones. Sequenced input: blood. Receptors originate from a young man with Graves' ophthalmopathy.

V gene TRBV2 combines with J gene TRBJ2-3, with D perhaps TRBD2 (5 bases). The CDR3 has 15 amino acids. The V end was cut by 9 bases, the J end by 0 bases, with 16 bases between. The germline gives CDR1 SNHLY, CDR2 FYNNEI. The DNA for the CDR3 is TGTGCCAGGAGTTACAGCGGAACTAGCACAGATACGCAGTATTTT. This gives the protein CARSYSGTSTDTQYF.

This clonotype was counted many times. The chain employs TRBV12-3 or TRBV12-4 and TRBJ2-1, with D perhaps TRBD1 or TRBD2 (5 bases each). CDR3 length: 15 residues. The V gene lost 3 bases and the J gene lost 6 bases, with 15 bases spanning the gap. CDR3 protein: CASSFSGRLANEQFF. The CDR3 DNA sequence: TGTGCCAGCAGTTTCTCGGGGCGGCTAGCCAATGAGCAGTTCTTC.

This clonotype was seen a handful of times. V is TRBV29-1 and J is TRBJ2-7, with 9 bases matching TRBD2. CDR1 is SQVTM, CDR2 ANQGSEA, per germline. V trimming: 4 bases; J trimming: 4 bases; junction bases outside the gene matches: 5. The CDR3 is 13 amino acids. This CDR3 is CSVALAGSYEQYF. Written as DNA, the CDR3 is TGCAGCGTTGCCCTAGCGGGGTCGTACGAGCAGTACTTC.

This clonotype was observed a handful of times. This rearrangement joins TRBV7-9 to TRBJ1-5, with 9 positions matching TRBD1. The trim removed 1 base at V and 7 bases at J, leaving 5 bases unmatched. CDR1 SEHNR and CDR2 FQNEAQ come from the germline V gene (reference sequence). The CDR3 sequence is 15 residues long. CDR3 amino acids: CASSLGGQGEQPQHF. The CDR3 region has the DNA TGTGCCAGCAGCTTAGGGGGACAGGGCGAACAGCCCCAGCATTTT. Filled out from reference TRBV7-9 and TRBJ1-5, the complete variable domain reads DTGVSQNPRHKITKRGQNVTFRCDPISEHNRLYWYRQTLGQGPEFLTYFQNEAQLEKSRLLSDRFSAERPKGSFSTLEIQRTEQGDSAMYLCASSLGGQGEQPQHFGDGTRLSIL.

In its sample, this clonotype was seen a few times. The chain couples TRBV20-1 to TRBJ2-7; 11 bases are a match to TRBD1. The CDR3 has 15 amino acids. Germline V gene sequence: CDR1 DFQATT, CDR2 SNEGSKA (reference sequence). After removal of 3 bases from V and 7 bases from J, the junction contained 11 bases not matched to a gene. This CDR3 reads CSARPGQGGTREQYF. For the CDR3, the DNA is TGCAGTGCTAGGCCGGGACAGGGGGGGACTAGGGAGCAGTACTTC.

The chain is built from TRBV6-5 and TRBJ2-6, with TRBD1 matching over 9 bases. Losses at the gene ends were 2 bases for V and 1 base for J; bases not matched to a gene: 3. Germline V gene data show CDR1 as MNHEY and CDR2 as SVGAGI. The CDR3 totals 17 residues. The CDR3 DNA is TGTGCCAGCAGTTACACCGGGACAGGGTCTGGGGCCAACGTCCTGACTTTC. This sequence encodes CASSYTGTGSGANVLTF.

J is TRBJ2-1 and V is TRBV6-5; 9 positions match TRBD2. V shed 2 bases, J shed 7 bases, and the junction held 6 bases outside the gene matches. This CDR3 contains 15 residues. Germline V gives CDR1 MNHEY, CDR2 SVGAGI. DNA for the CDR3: TGTGCCAGCAGTTACGGGCGGGAGGGTGTAAATGAGCAGTTCTTC. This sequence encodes CASSYGREGVNEQFF.

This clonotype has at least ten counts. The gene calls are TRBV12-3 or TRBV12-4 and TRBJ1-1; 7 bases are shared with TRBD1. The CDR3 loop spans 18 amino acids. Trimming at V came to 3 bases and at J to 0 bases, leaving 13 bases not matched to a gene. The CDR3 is CASSFTALQGSVNTEAFF. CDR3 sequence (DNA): TGTGCCAGCAGTTTTACAGCGCTACAGGGGTCGGTGAACACTGAAGCTTTCTTT.

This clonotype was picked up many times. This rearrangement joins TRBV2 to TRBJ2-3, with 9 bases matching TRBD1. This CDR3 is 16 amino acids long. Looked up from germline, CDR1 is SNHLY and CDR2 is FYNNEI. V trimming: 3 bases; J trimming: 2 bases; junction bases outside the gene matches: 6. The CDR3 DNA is TGTGCCAGCAGTGATACGGGACAGGGAACCACAGATACGCAGTATTTT. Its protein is CASSDTGQGTTDTQYF. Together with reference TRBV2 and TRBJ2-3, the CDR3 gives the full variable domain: EPEVTQTPSHQVTQMGQEVILRCVPISNHLYFYWYRQILGQKVEFLVSFYNNEISEKSEIFDDQFSVERPDGSNFTLKIRSTKLEDSAMYFCASSDTGQGTTDTQYFGPGTRLTVL.

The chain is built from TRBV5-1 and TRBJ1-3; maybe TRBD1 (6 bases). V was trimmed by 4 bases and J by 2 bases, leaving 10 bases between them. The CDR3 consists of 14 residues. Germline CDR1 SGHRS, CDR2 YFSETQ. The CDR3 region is CASSPGGPGNTIYF. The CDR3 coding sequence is TGCGCCAGCAGCCCCGGGGGGCCTGGAAACACCATATATTTT.

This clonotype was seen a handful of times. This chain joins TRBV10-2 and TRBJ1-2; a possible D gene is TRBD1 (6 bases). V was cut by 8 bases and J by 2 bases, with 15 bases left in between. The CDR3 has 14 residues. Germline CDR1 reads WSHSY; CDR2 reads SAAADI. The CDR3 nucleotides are TGCGCCAGCCACGGGACACTTAGCAACTATGGCTACACCTTC. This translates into CASHGTLSNYGYTF.

The CDR3 region is CASSLTSVNVYEQYF. As DNA, the CDR3 is TGCGCCAGCAGCCTTACTAGCGTTAACGTCTACGAGCAGTACTTC. The chain recombines TRBV5-1 with TRBJ2-7; 7 bases agree with TRBD2. The V gene end was trimmed by 4 bases and the J gene end by 3 bases; junction bases not matched to a gene: 10. The CDR3 loop spans 15 amino acids. Per the germline V gene, CDR1 is SGHRS and CDR2 is YFSETQ.

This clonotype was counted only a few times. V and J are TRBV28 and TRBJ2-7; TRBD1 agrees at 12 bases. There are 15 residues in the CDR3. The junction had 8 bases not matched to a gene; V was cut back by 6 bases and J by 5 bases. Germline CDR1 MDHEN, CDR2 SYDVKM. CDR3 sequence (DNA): TGTGCCAGCAGCCGGGACAGGGGGCGCGGTGACGAGCAGTACTTC. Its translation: CASSRDRGRGDEQYF.

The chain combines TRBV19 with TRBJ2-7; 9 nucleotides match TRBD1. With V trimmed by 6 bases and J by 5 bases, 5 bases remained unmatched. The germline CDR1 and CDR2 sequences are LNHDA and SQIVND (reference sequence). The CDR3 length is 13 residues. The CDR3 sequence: CASRRGQGNEQYF. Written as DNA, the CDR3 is TGTGCCAGTAGACGCGGACAGGGGAACGAGCAGTACTTC.

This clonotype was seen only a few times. The CDR3 protein is CASNTGGGASYNEQFF. The CDR3 region has the DNA TGTGCCAGCAACACTGGGGGGGGAGCCTCCTACAATGAGCAGTTCTTC. This rearrangement joins TRBV13 to TRBJ2-1; 7 bases are shared with TRBD2. Germline CDR1 is PRHDT and CDR2 is FYEKMQ (reference sequence). V shed 7 bases, J shed 0 bases, and the junction held 9 bases outside the gene matches. The CDR3 covers 16 residues.

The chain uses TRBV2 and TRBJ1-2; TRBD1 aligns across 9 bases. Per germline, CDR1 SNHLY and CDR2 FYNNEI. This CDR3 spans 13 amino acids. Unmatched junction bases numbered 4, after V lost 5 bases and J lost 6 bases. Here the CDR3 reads CASSRDREDGYTF. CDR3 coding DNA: TGTGCCAGCAGTCGGGACAGGGAAGATGGCTACACCTTC.

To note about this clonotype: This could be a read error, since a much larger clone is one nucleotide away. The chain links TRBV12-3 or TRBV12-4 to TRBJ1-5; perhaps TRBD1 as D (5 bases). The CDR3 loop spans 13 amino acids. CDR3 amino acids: CTSCLGGNQPQHF. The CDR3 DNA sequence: TGTACCAGCTGCCTGGGGGGGAATCAGCCCCAGCATTTT.

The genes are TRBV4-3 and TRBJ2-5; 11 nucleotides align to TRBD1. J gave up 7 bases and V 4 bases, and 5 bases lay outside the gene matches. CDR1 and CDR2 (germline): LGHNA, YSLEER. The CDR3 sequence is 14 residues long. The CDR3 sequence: CASSPGQGEGTQYF. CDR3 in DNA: TGCGCCAGCAGCCCGGGACAGGGGGAAGGGACCCAGTACTTC.

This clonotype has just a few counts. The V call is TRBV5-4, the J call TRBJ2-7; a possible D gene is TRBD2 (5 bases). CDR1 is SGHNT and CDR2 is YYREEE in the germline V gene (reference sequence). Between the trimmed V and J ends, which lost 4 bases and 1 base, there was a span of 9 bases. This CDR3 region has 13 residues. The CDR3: CASSDGISYEQYF. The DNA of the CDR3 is TGTGCCAGCAGCGACGGGATTTCCTACGAGCAGTACTTC.

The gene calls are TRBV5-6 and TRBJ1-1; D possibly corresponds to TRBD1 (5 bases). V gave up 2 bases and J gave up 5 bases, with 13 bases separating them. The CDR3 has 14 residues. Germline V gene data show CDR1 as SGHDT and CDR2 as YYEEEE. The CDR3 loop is CASSFRGAATEAFF. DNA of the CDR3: TGTGCCAGCAGCTTTAGAGGGGCGGCAACTGAAGCTTTCTTT. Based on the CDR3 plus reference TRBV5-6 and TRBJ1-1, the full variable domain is DAGVTQSPTHLIKTRGQQVTLRCSPKSGHDTVSWYQQALGQGPQFIFQYYEEEERQRGNFPDRFSGHQFPNYSSELNVNALLLGDSALYLCASSFRGAATEAFFGQGTRLTVV.

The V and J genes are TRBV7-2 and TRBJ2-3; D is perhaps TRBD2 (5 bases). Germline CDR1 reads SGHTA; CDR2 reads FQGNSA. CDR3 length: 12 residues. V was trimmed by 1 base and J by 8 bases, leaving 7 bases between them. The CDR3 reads CASSLGGATQYF. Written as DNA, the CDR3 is TGTGCCAGCAGCTTAGGGGGAGCTACGCAGTATTTT.

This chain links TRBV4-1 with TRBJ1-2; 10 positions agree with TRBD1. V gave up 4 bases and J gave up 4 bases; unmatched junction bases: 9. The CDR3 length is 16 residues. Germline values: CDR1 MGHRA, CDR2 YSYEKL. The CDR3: CASSLGQGSVGYGYTF. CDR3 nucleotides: TGCGCCAGCAGCCTGGGACAGGGGAGTGTGGGCTATGGCTACACCTTC.